The clone carrying this T cell receptor beta chain was counted a single time. No antigen is known for it. Individuals who donated were healthy Caucasians from Russia aged roughly 6 to 90. The V gene's germline CDR1 is MDHEN and CDR2 SYDVKM. CDR3 length: 13 residues. The ends were cut back, 5 bases at V and 1 base at J, with 8 bases in the middle. The second PCR ran about 6 to 12 cycles with a sample-barcoded 5' primer and J-beta primers. TCRdb processed the 5' RACE reads anew with MiXCR; each CDR3 protein has one entry. The sample has about a million distinct CDR3 sequences, roughly two fifths seen once. This entry is derived from a study of blood T cells in healthy people across ages. Study-wide points: Any changes in expanded clonotypes were possibly confounded, as donor CMV status remained unknown.

The source is a young man in good health. This chain links TRBV28 with TRBJ1-1, with D unresolved. Material for sequencing was blood. The CDR3: CASSATRNTEAFF. The CDR3 nucleotides read TGTGCCAGCAGTGCCACAAGGAACACTGAAGCTTTCTTT.